The 5 T cell receptor beta chains reported below all come from one sample, sequenced in a study of blood T cell repertoires in COVID-19 (dated by TCRdb to 2018 to 2021). Libraries were prepared through the immunoSEQ multiplex PCR assay. The table was pulled from immuneACCESS by TCRdb, which kept in-frame rearrangements only. Such tables lose some clones; where checked, under half of the loss comes from unresolved V genes, and the rest has no known cause. In this sample the table shows 410,000 or so clones, approximately 91% of which occur a single time. In total, the top ten clones hold roughly 1.4% of the sample. Input material: peripheral blood. These receptors were collected from a woman aged 40 to 50 with COVID-19, enrolled during active disease.

This chain joins TRBV7-9 and TRBJ1-2, with no clear D. V was pared by 5 bases and J by 5 bases, with 12 bases between. CDR3 length equals 13 residues. Germline V gene data show CDR1 as SEHNR and CDR2 as FQNEAQ (reference sequence). In nucleotides, the CDR3 is TGTGCCAGCAGCCCCGACATGAGATATGGCTACACCTTC. Its protein is CASSPDMRYGYTF.

The chain uses TRBV5-1 and TRBJ2-3; no clear D gene. Germline V gene lookup returns CDR1 SGHRS and CDR2 YFSETQ. The CDR3 has 12 amino acids. Between the trimmed V and J ends, which lost 3 bases and 5 bases, there was a span of 7 bases. The CDR3, as DNA: TGCGCCAGCAGCTCCCTAGGAGATACGCAGTATTTT. Amino acid sequence: CASSSLGDTQYF. The full variable domain, its missing parts supplied by reference TRBV5-1 and TRBJ2-3, is KAGVTQTPRYLIKTRGQQVTLSCSPISGHRSVSWYQQTPGQGLQFLFEYFSETQRNKGNFPGRFSGRQFSNSRSEMNVSTLELGDSALYLCASSSLGDTQYFGPGTRLTVL.

The chain has TRBV7-9 and TRBJ2-7; D is possibly TRBD2 (6 bases). Deletions cut 1 base from V and 1 base from J, with 11 bases between. This CDR3 has 15 residues. The germline V gene has CDR1 SEHNR and CDR2 FQNEAQ (reference sequence). The DNA of the CDR3 is TGTGCCAGCAGCTTAGACGGGACTGGGTCCTACGAGCAGTACTTC. It yields the protein CASSLDGTGSYEQYF. Complete variable domain (other parts from reference TRBV7-9 and TRBJ2-7): DTGVSQNPRHKITKRGQNVTFRCDPISEHNRLYWYRQTLGQGPEFLTYFQNEAQLEKSRLLSDRFSAERPKGSFSTLEIQRTEQGDSAMYLCASSLDGTGSYEQYFGPGTRLTVT.

This chain connects TRBV6-2 or TRBV6-3 to TRBJ1-5; D possibly corresponds to TRBD1 (5 bases). Trimming removed 6 bases from V and 0 bases from J, with 9 bases in between. The CDR3 is 14 residues long. Germline values: CDR1 MNHEY, CDR2 SVGEGT. DNA of the CDR3: TGTGCCAGCAGCTCGGACAATAGCAATCAGCCCCAGCATTTT. Residues: CASSSDNSNQPQHF.

This clone was counted once. The rearrangement links TRBV12-3 or TRBV12-4 to TRBJ1-5; possible D gene TRBD1, 6 bases. This CDR3 region has 13 residues. The V end lost 2 bases, the J end lost 5 bases, and 7 bases lay between the germline ends. CDR3 residues: CASSLPGDQPQHF. For the CDR3, the DNA is TGTGCCAGCAGTTTACCAGGGGATCAGCCCCAGCATTTT.